The table lists the clone carrying this T cell receptor (beta chain) with many counts. The library was built from around 400 ng RNA with molecular barcoded adaptors for alpha/delta and beta/gamma chains. TCRdb passed the reads through MiXCR, listing each CDR3 protein once. The sample shows 45,000 to 55,000 distinct CDR3 sequences, 9.5% to 15% of them seen only once. The sample comes from a study of read filtering for tumor transcriptome and immune sequencing. There are 14 residues in the CDR3. The V gene's germline CDR1 is DFQATT and CDR2 SNEGSKA (reference sequence). Trimming took 4 bases from V and 5 from J, leaving 17 bases between them.

Specimen: a population of CD138-negative cells sorted from bone marrow. The sequence was obtained from a donor over 35 with multiple myeloma. The chain recombines TRBV20-1 with TRBJ1-2; possible D gene TRBD1, 6 bases. The CDR3 is CSAKLDRSPYGYTF. The CDR3 nucleotides are TGCAGTGCTAAACTAGACAGGTCACCATATGGCTACACCTTC.